Sequencing of this T cell receptor beta chain was carried out in a study of PD-1 blockade in mismatch repair-deficient tumors. Only in-frame clones appear in the TCRdb table, and some are missing; sequencing was by immunoSEQ multiplex PCR. The data hold approximately 79,000 clones, with roughly 80% observed a single time. With 8 bases removed from V and 2 bases from J, the gap between germline ends came to 16 bases. The CDR3 extends over 15 amino acids. Per the germline V gene, CDR1 is SNHLY and CDR2 is FYNNEI. This clone was recorded once. The clonotype originates from an adult with mismatch repair-deficient cancer. This rearrangement joins TRBV2 to TRBJ1-5, with D hard to call. Sequenced here: peripheral blood, sampled 44 weeks after starting pembrolizumab. This CDR3 is CASSTEVVRNQPQHF. In nucleotides, the CDR3 is TGTGCCAGCTCCACCGAAGTGGTTCGCAATCAGCCCCAGCATTTT.